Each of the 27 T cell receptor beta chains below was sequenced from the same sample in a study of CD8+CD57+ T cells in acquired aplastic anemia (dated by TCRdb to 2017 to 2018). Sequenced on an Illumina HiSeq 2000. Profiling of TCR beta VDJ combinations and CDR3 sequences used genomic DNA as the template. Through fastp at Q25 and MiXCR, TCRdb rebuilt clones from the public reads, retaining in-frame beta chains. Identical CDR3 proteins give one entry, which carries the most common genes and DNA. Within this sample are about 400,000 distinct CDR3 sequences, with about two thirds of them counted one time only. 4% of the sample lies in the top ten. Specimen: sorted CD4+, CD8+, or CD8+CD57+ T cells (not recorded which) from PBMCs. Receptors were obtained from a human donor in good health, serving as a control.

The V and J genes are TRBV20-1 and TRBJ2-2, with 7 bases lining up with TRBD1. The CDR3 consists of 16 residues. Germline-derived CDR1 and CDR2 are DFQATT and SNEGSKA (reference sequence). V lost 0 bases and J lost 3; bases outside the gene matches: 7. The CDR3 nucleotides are TGCAGTGCTAGAGATCTGAGGGGGCGTCACACCGGGGAGCTGTTTTTT. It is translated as CSARDLRGRHTGELFF.

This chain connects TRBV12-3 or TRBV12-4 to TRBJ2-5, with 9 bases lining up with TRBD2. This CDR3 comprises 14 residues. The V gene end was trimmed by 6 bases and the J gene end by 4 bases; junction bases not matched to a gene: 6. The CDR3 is CASSPSSGVETQYF. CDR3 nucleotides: TGTGCCAGCAGCCCCTCTAGCGGGGTAGAGACCCAGTACTTC.

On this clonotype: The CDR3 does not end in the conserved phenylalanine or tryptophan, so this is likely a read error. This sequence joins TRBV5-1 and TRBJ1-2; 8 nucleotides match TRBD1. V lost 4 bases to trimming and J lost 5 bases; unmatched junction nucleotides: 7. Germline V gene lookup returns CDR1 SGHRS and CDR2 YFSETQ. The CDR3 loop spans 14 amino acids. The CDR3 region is CASSMDREGYGYTL. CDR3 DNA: TGCGCCAGCAGCATGGACAGGGAAGGGTATGGCTACACCCTC.

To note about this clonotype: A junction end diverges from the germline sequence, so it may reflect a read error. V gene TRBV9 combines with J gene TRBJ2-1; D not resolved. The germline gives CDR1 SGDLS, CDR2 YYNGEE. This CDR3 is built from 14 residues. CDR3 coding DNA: TGTGCCAGCAGCGTAGTGGGCAGGTCAGCTCTGGAAATCTTC. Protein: CASSVVGRSALEIF.

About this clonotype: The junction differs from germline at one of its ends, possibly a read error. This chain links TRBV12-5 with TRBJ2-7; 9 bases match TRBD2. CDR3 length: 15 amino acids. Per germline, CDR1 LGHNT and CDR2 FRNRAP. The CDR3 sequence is CASGLLAGGSYEQYF. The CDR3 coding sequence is TGTGCCAGTGGCTTACTAGCGGGTGGCTCCTACGAGCAGTACTTC.

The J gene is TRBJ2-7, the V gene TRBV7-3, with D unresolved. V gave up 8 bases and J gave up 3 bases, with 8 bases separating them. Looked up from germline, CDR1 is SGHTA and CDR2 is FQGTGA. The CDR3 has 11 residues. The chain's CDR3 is CASATHYEQYF. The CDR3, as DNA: TGTGCCAGCGCAACCCACTACGAGCAGTACTTC.

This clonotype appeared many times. CDR3 sequence (DNA): TGTGCCAGCAGCGAGGGTGGCAGAACCAGCTATTCCTACGAGCAGTACTTC. It encodes CASSEGGRTSYSYEQYF. The V gene is TRBV2, the J gene TRBJ2-7, with D maybe TRBD2 (5 bases). Germline CDR1 and CDR2: SNHLY and FYNNEI. V dropped 6 bases and J dropped 1 base, with 22 bases sitting between them. There are 17 residues in the CDR3.

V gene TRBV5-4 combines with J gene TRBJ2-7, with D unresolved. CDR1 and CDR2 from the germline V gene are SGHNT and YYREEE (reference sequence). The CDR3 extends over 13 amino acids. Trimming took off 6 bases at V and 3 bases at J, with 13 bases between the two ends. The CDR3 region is CASKDPTDYEQYF. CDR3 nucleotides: TGTGCCAGCAAAGACCCCACAGACTACGAGCAGTACTTC.

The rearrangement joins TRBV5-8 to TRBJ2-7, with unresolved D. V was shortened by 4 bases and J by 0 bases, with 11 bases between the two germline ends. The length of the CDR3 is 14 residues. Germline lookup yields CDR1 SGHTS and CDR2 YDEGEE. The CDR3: CASSADGSSYEQYF. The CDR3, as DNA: TGTGCCAGCAGCGCCGACGGAAGCTCCTACGAGCAGTACTTC.

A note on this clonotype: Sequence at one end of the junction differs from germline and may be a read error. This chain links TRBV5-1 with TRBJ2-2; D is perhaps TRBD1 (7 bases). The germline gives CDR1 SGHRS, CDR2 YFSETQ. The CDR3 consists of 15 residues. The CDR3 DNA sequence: TGTGCCAGCAGCCGGCAGGGGGGTATTTCCGGGGAGCTGTTTTTT. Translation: CASSRQGGISGELFF. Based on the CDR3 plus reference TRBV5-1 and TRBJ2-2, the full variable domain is KAGVTQTPRYLIKTRGQQVTLSCSPISGHRSVSWYQQTPGQGLQFLFEYFSETQRNKGNFPGRFSGRQFSNSRSEMNVSTLELGDSALYLCASSRQGGISGELFFGEGSRLTVL.

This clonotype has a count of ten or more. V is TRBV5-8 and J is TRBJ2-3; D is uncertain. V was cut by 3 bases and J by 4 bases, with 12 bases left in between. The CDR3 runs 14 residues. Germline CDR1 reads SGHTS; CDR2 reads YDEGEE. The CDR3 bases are TGTGCCAGCAGCTCCGCGGCCCTGGCAGATACGCAGTATTTT. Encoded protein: CASSSAALADTQYF.

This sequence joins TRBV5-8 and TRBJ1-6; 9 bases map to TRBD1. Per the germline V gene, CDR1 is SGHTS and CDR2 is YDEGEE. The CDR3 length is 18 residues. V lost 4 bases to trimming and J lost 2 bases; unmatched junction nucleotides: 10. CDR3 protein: CASSQVGTGYPYNSPLHF. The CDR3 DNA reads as TGTGCCAGCAGCCAAGTCGGGACAGGGTACCCCTATAATTCACCCCTCCACTTT.

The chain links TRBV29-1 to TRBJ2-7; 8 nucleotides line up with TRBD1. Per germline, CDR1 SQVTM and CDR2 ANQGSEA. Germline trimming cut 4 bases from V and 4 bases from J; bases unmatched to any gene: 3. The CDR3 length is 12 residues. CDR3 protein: CSVVGTGYEQYF. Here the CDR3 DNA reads TGCAGCGTTGTCGGGACAGGATACGAGCAGTACTTC.

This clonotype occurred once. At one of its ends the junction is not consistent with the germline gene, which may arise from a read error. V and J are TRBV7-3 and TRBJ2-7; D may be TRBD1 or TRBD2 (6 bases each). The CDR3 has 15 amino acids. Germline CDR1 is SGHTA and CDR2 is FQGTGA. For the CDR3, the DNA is TGTGCCGGCAGCTTAGGCGGAGGGGGACGCGACGAGCAGTACTTC. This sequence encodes CAGSLGGGGRDEQYF.

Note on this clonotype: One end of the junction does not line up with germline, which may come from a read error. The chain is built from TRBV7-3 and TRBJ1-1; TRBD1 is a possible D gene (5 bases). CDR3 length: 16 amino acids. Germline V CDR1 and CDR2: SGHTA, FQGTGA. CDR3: CASSLAGQALGTEALF. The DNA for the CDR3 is TGTGCCAGCAGCTTAGCAGGACAAGCTTTGGGCACCGAAGCTCTCTTT.

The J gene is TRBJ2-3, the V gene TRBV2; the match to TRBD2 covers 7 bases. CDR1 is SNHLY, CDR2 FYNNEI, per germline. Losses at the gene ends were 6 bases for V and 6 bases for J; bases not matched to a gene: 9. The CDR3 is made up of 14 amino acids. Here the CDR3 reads CASSDLLATDTQYF. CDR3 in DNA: TGTGCCAGCAGCGACCTACTAGCGACGGATACGCAGTATTTT.

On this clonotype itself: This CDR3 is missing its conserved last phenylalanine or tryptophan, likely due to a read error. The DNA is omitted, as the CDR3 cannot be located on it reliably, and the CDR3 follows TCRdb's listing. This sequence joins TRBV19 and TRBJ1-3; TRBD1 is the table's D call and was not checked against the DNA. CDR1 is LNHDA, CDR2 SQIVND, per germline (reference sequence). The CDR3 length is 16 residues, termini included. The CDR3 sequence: CASSMGQEASEAFFGL.

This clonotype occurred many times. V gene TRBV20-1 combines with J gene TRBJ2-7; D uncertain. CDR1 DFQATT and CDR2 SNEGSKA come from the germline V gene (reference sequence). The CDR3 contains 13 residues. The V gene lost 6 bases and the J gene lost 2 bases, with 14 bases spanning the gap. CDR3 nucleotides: TGCAGTGCCACTCCCGGGCCCCCCTACGAGCAGTACTTC. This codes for CSATPGPPYEQYF.

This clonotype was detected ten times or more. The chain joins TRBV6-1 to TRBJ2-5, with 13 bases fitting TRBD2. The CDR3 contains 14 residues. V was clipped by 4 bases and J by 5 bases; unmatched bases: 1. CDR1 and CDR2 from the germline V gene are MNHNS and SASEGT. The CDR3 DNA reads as TGTGCCAGCAGTGGGGGACTAGCGGGGGAGACCCAGTACTTC. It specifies CASSGGLAGETQYF.

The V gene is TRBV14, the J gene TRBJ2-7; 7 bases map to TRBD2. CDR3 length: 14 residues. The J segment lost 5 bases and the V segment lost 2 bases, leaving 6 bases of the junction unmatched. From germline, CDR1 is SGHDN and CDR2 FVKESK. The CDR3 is CASSQFSGVDEQYF. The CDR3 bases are TGTGCCAGCAGCCAATTCAGCGGGGTGGACGAGCAGTACTTC. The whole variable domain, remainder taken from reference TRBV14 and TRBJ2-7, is EAGVTQFPSHSVIEKGQTVTLRCDPISGHDNLYWYRRVMGKEIKFLLHFVKESKQDESGMPNNRFLAERTGGTYSTLKVQPAELEDSGVYFCASSQFSGVDEQYFGPGTRLTVT.

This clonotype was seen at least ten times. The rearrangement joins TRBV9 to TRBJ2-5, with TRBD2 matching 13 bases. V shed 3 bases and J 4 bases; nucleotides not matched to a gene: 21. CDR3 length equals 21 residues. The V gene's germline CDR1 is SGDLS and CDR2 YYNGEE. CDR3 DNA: TGTGCCAGCAGCGAAACAATTGCCGGGACTAGCGGGGCAAGTAGGGGAGAGACCCAGTACTTC. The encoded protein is CASSETIAGTSGASRGETQYF. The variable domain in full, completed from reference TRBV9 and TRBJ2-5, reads DSGVTQTPKHLITATGQRVTLRCSPRSGDLSVYWYQQSLDQGLQFLIQYYNGEERAKGNILERFSAQQFPDLHSELNLSSLELGDSALYFCASSETIAGTSGASRGETQYFGPGTRLLVL.

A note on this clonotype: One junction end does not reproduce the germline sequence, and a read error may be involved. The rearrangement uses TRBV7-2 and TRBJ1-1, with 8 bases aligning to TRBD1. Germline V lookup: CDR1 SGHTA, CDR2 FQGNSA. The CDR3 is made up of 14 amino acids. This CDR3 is CASSLVARTGYTCF. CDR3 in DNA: TGTGCCAGCAGCTTAGTGGCCAGGACAGGGTACACGTGCTTT.

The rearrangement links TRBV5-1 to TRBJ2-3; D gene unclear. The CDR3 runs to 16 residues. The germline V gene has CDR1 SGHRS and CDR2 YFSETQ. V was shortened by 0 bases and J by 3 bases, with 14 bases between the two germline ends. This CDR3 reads CASSLAQVGGTDTQYF. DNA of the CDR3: TGCGCCAGCAGCTTGGCTCAGGTGGGCGGTACAGATACGCAGTATTTT. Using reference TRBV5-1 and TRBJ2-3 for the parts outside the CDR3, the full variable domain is KAGVTQTPRYLIKTRGQQVTLSCSPISGHRSVSWYQQTPGQGLQFLFEYFSETQRNKGNFPGRFSGRQFSNSRSEMNVSTLELGDSALYLCASSLAQVGGTDTQYFGPGTRLTVL.

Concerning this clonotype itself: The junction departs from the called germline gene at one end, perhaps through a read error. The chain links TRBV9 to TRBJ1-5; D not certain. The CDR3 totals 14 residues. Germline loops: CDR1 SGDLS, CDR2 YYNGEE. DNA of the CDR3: TGTGCCAGCAGCGTAGTCATGGCTTCACCCCTCCACTATTTT. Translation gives CASSVVMASPLHYF.

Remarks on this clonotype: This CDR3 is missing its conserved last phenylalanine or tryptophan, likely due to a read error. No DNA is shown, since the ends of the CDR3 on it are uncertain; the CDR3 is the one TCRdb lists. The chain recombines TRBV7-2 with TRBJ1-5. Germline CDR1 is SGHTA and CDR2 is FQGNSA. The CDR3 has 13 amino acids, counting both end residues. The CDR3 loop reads CASSPRSSTGGYT.

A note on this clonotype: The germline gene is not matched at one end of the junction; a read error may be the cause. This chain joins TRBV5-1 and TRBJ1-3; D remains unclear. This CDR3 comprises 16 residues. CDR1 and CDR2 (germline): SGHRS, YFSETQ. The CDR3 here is CASSSERLLSGNTIYF. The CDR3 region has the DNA TGTGCCAGCAGCTCTGAACGCCTACTCTCTGGGAACACCATATATTTT.

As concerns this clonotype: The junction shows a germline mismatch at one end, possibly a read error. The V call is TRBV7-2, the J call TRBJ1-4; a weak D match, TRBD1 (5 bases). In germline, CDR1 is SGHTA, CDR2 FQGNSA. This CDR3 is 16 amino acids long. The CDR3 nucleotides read TGTGCCAGCAGCTCAGAGCGGGAGGGGACTTATGAAAAGCTGTTTTTT. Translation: CASSSEREGTYEKLFF.